The present entry profiles one T cell receptor beta chain with its context. Its matching antigen is unknown. The sample has other DNA sequences that encode this CDR3 too. The entry originates in a study of cytomegalovirus exposure and HLA in healthy donors. Overall study: Membership in the Caucasian-associated ancestry cluster was found for 81% of roughly 400 genotyped donors.

Overall study findings and caveats: Several top significant clusters appeared, in a later analysis, to be linked to common viral pathogens. Researchers reported in a later analysis that a missense DCLRE1C variant was tied to TCR beta V- and J-gene trimming.

V gave up 4 bases and J gave up 4 bases, with 14 bases separating them. CDR3 length equals 14 residues. The germline gives CDR1 SGHRS, CDR2 YFSETQ. PCR employed 60 Vbeta and 13 Jbeta primers. The protocol was immunoSEQ multiplex PCR, while the TCRdb copy is restricted to in-frame clones and leaves out a portion. This sample yields 55,000 to 80,000 clones, of which 60% to 80% are seen a single time; about 7.8% belongs to the top ten. These donors, healthy bone marrow donors, were studied. This clonotype was obtained from a man between 60 and 70 years old in good health and CMV-seropositive. The chain links TRBV5-1 to TRBJ1-1; no clear D gene. Sequenced input: PBMCs. CDR3 residues: CASSLQTGSTEAFF. Written as DNA, the CDR3 is TGCGCCAGCAGCCTACAGACTGGGAGCACTGAAGCTTTCTTT. The complete variable domain, with remaining parts taken from reference TRBV5-1 and TRBJ1-1, reads KAGVTQTPRYLIKTRGQQVTLSCSPISGHRSVSWYQQTPGQGLQFLFEYFSETQRNKGNFPGRFSGRQFSNSRSEMNVSTLELGDSALYLCASSLQTGSTEAFFGQGTRLTVV.